Sequencing of this TCR beta chain was carried out in a study of PD-L1 blockade in urothelial cancer. Assay: immunoSEQ multiplex PCR; the TCRdb copy retains only in-frame clones and omits some. The sample gives some 100,000 clones, around 93% of which show up once; approximately 1% is in the top ten. V dropped 7 bases and J dropped 6; count of bases not matched to a gene: 7. The CDR3 is 13 amino acids. Germline values: CDR1 SGHNT, CDR2 YYREEE (reference sequence). This sequence originates from a woman at least 80 years old with urothelial cancer. The specimen was PBMCs, collected around atezolizumab (anti-PD-L1) treatment. The chain uses TRBV5-4 and TRBJ2-1; 7 bases line up with TRBD2. The CDR3 DNA reads TGTGCCAGCGGTCCGCGGGAGTTCAATGAGCAGTTCTTC. This gives the protein CASGPREFNEQFF.